One sample yielded the 21 T cell receptor beta chains listed below, sequenced in a study of neurological immune-mediated disorders. MiXCR, applied by TCRdb to the 5' RACE reads, yields one record per CDR3 protein. The sample contains tens of thousands of distinct CDR3 sequences, less than 4% of which appear only once. Sequencing was carried out using PBMCs. The receptors originated from a woman aged 45-65 years with multiple sclerosis.

This clonotype was counted ten times or more. The V and J genes are TRBV6-4 and TRBJ1-1; D is unclear. The CDR3 is 13 amino acids. The germline V and J ends were trimmed by 2 bases and 4 bases, with 8 bases remaining between them. The germline V gene has CDR1 MRHNA and CDR2 SNTAGT. CDR3 sequence reads: CASSDGEVTEAFF. CDR3 nucleotide sequence: TGTGCCAGCAGTGACGGGGAGGTCACTGAAGCTTTCTTT.

There are a few counts of this clonotype. The chain has TRBV7-8 and TRBJ1-6; unclear D gene. This CDR3 is built from 13 residues. Per the germline V gene, CDR1 is SGHVS and CDR2 is FQNEAQ. Trimming removed 4 bases from V and 5 bases from J, with 6 bases in between. CDR3 sequence reads: CASSSLHNSPLHF. The CDR3 DNA is TGTGCCAGCAGCTCCCTTCATAATTCACCCCTCCACTTT.

This clonotype was observed at least ten times. The chain employs TRBV7-6 and TRBJ2-1; TRBD2 matches at 7 bases. CDR3 size: 15 residues. With V trimmed by 4 bases and J by 7 bases, 10 bases remained unmatched. Germline CDR1 and CDR2: SGHVS and FNYEAQ. CDR3 amino acids: CASSSGGAGRNEQFF. The CDR3 nucleotides read TGTGCCAGCAGCTCGGGGGGTGCAGGGAGGAATGAGCAGTTCTTC.

This clonotype came up many times. The chain uses TRBV5-1 and TRBJ2-5; no firm D call. The CDR3 has 13 residues. With 0 bases removed from V and 0 bases from J, the gap between germline ends came to 3 bases. Germline V CDR1 and CDR2: SGHRS, YFSETQ. CDR3 residues: CASSLGDQETQYF. Written as DNA, the CDR3 is TGCGCCAGCAGCTTGGGCGACCAAGAGACCCAGTACTTC. The full variable domain, in which reference TRBV5-1 and TRBJ2-5 provide the parts outside the CDR3, is KAGVTQTPRYLIKTRGQQVTLSCSPISGHRSVSWYQQTPGQGLQFLFEYFSETQRNKGNFPGRFSGRQFSNSRSEMNVSTLELGDSALYLCASSLGDQETQYFGPGTRLLVL.

This clonotype was found many times. In nucleotides, the CDR3 is TGTGCCAGCAGCTCCTCCGGGACCACAGATACGCAGTATTTT. The encoded protein is CASSSSGTTDTQYF. The chain employs TRBV11-1 and TRBJ2-3, with D perhaps matching TRBD1 or TRBD2 (5 bases each). This CDR3 contains 14 residues. Deletions cut 4 bases from V and 2 bases from J, with 10 bases between. CDR1 and CDR2 from the germline V gene are SGHAT and FQDESV (reference sequence).

There are many counts of this clonotype. In nucleotides, the CDR3 is TGTGCCATCAGTGAGTCATGGGGCACCGGGGAGCTGTTTTTT. Amino acids: CAISESWGTGELFF. This chain connects TRBV10-3 to TRBJ2-2; D unresolved. Germline CDR1 reads ENHRY; CDR2 reads SYGVKD. CDR3 length: 14 residues. V gave up 0 bases and J gave up 4 bases, with 6 bases separating them.

This clonotype has only a few counts. The rearrangement links TRBV20-1 to TRBJ2-7, with TRBD1 as a possible D gene (6 bases). Between the trimmed V and J ends, which lost 0 bases and 3 bases, there was a span of 9 bases. CDR1 is DFQATT, CDR2 SNEGSKA, per germline (reference sequence). This CDR3 contains 13 residues. The CDR3 loop is CSAREPGHYEQYF. The CDR3 DNA is TGCAGTGCTAGAGAACCGGGACACTACGAGCAGTACTTC.

This clonotype was picked up many times. The V call is TRBV20-1, the J call TRBJ2-1, with D perhaps matching TRBD2 (5 bases). Trimming pared 5 bases from V and 4 bases from J, leaving 15 bases between. The CDR3 is 14 residues long. Germline V lookup: CDR1 DFQATT, CDR2 SNEGSKA (reference sequence). The CDR3 DNA sequence: TGCAGTGCTCAAACTAGAGGCTCATACAATGAGCAGTTCTTC. Encoded protein: CSAQTRGSYNEQFF.

This clonotype turned up a few times. The CDR3 loop is CASSPRRRNTDTQYF. Here the CDR3 DNA reads TGTGCCAGCAGCCCCCGACGGCGTAACACAGATACGCAGTATTTT. This sequence joins TRBV7-8 and TRBJ2-3, with D unclear. The CDR3 runs to 15 residues. V lost 5 bases to trimming and J lost 2 bases, with 14 bases between them. Germline-derived CDR1 and CDR2 are SGHVS and FQNEAQ.

Many counts were recorded for this clonotype. The chain uses TRBV24-1 and TRBJ2-1; possible D gene TRBD2, 5 bases. Per the germline V gene, CDR1 is KGHDR and CDR2 is SFDVKD. The CDR3 contains 17 residues. The ends were cut back, 4 bases at V and 6 bases at J, with 21 bases in the middle. CDR3 DNA: TGTGCCACCAGTGACCCGCTGACTACTACCTCGGCCAATGAGCAGTTCTTC. Translating gives CATSDPLTTTSANEQFF.

This clonotype has at least ten counts. This sequence joins TRBV29-1 and TRBJ1-2, with unresolved D. With 5 bases removed from V and 0 bases from J, the gap between germline ends came to 10 bases. CDR1 is SQVTM, CDR2 ANQGSEA, per germline. CDR3 length equals 13 residues. CDR3 bases: TGCAGCGTTCTCTGGGGAGCTAACTATGGCTACACCTTC. Protein product: CSVLWGANYGYTF.

At least ten counts were recorded for this clonotype. The chain has TRBV7-3 and TRBJ2-5, with 7 bases aligning to TRBD1. Trimming at V came to 4 bases and at J to 1 base, leaving 6 bases not matched to a gene. Looked up from germline, CDR1 is SGHTA and CDR2 is FQGTGA. The CDR3 runs 15 residues. This CDR3 reads CASSSGGPTQETQYF. CDR3 nucleotide sequence: TGTGCCAGCAGCTCAGGGGGACCCACCCAAGAGACCCAGTACTTC.

This clonotype was picked up many times. This chain joins TRBV27 and TRBJ1-5; D gene uncertain. The V gene lost 3 bases and the J gene lost 4 bases, with 7 bases spanning the gap. The length of the CDR3 is 13 residues. CDR1 is MNHEY, CDR2 SMNVEV, per germline (reference sequence). The CDR3 sequence is CASSFVGNQPQHF. The CDR3 bases are TGTGCCAGCAGTTTTGTCGGGAATCAGCCCCAGCATTTT.

Ten or more counts support this clonotype. The CDR3 reads CATSRAQVDQPQHF. CDR3 DNA: TGTGCCACCAGCCGAGCTCAGGTTGACCAGCCCCAGCATTTT. The chain combines TRBV24-1 with TRBJ1-5; unclear D gene. Per germline, CDR1 KGHDR and CDR2 SFDVKD. The CDR3 spans 14 residues. With 7 bases removed from V and 7 bases from J, the gap between germline ends came to 16 bases.

This clonotype has a count of ten or more. The chain couples TRBV6-6 to TRBJ2-7, with TRBD2 as a possible D gene (6 bases). The V end lost 6 bases, the J end lost 6 bases, and 15 bases lay between the germline ends. The germline gives CDR1 MNHNY, CDR2 SVGAGI (reference sequence). The CDR3 contains 13 residues. The CDR3 loop is CASSPEGTREQYF. For the CDR3, the DNA is TGTGCCAGCAGCCCGGAGGGAACTCGCGAGCAGTACTTC.

This clonotype was counted at least ten times. Since no conserved phenylalanine or tryptophan closes the CDR3, a read error is the likely cause. No DNA is shown, since the ends of the CDR3 on it are uncertain; the CDR3 is the one TCRdb lists. J is TRBJ2-1 and V is TRBV24-1; TRBD1, the D gene given by the table, was not confirmed from the DNA. Germline values: CDR1 KGHDR, CDR2 SFDVKD. With termini counted, the CDR3 has 13 amino acids. The CDR3: CATSDYQGASRGL.

At least ten counts were recorded for this clonotype. J is TRBJ2-1 and V is TRBV7-9; TRBD1 matches at 9 bases. Germline values: CDR1 SEHNR, CDR2 FQNEAQ (reference sequence). The CDR3 totals 15 residues. Trimming removed 5 bases from V and 9 bases from J; junction bases left unmatched: 11. The CDR3 DNA is TGTGCCAGCAGCCCCCACGAGGGACAGGGCGGTGAGCAGTTCTTC. It encodes CASSPHEGQGGEQFF. Drawing the rest from reference TRBV7-9 and TRBJ2-1, the complete variable domain is DTGVSQNPRHKITKRGQNVTFRCDPISEHNRLYWYRQTLGQGPEFLTYFQNEAQLEKSRLLSDRFSAERPKGSFSTLEIQRTEQGDSAMYLCASSPHEGQGGEQFFGPGTRLTVL.

This clonotype was counted between two and nine times. The gene calls are TRBV20-1 and TRBJ1-1; D is undetermined. V lost 1 base, J lost 0 bases, and 12 bases lay in between. Germline V CDR1 and CDR2: DFQATT, SNEGSKA (reference sequence). The CDR3 has 15 residues. CDR3 nucleotide sequence: TGCAGTGCTAGAGGGGATCAGATTTTGAACACTGAAGCTTTCTTT. Amino acid sequence: CSARGDQILNTEAFF.

This clonotype was seen a few times. The CDR3, as DNA: TGTGCCAGCTCAACAACAGTGGGTACCGGGGAGCTGTTTTTT. Its translation is CASSTTVGTGELFF. This chain connects TRBV18 to TRBJ2-2; D is unresolved. This CDR3 is built from 14 residues. Trimming shortened V by 5 bases and J by 5 bases, and 12 bases separated the two germline ends. Germline loops: CDR1 KGHSH, CDR2 LQKENI.

This clonotype has at least ten counts. The chain recombines TRBV5-1 with TRBJ2-7, with D possibly matching TRBD1 (7 bases). Trimming left V 0 bases short and J 6 bases short, with 19 bases between. The CDR3 consists of 16 residues. Per the germline V gene, CDR1 is SGHRS and CDR2 is YFSETQ. The CDR3 protein is CASSLGGGTAYFEQYF. The CDR3 DNA follows: TGCGCCAGCAGCTTGGGGGGCGGGACAGCGTATTTCGAGCAGTACTTC.

There are many counts of this clonotype. The V gene is TRBV20-1, the J gene TRBJ2-4, with a possible D match to TRBD2 (7 bases). The ends were cut back, 5 bases at V and 0 bases at J, with 20 bases in the middle. The CDR3 extends over 17 amino acids. Germline CDR1 DFQATT, CDR2 SNEGSKA (reference sequence). CDR3 amino acids: CSAPPRGGTIAKNIQYF. In nucleotides, the CDR3 is TGCAGTGCTCCCCCTAGGGGGGGTACTATAGCCAAAAACATTCAGTACTTC.